One and the same sample provided the 32 T cell receptor beta chains below, sequenced in a study of beta chain features in type 1 diabetes. The investigators reverse transcribed all of the isolated RNA, so they sequenced expressed TCRB transcripts. The protocol was immunoSEQ multiplex PCR, while the TCRdb copy is restricted to in-frame clones and leaves out a portion. The sample contains 860,000 or so clones, under 20% of which appear only once. Sequencing was done on a sample of naive CD4+ T cells from blood. Receptors were obtained from a young woman in good health.

The V gene is TRBV4-2, the J gene TRBJ1-1, with TRBD1 matching over 8 bases. Germline V gives CDR1 LGHNA, CDR2 YNFKEQ. J lost 5 bases, V lost 1 base, and 6 bases had no gene match. CDR3 length: 15 residues. CDR3: CASSQGSQGVTEAFF. The CDR3 nucleotides read TGTGCCAGCAGCCAAGGGTCACAGGGGGTGACTGAAGCTTTCTTT.

This clone was seen only a few times. The chain has TRBV5-1 and TRBJ2-3; 12 bases line up with TRBD2. Germline lookup yields CDR1 SGHRS and CDR2 YFSETQ. The V gene end was trimmed by 3 bases and the J gene end by 1 base; junction bases not matched to a gene: 3. The CDR3 covers 16 residues. The CDR3 here is CASSSWTSGGTDTQYF. The CDR3 nucleotides read TGCGCCAGCAGCTCATGGACTAGCGGGGGCACAGATACGCAGTATTTT.

In this sample, this clone turned up a few times. The chain combines TRBV19 with TRBJ2-3; TRBD1 or TRBD2 may be the D gene (5 bases each). CDR3 length: 14 residues. Germline values: CDR1 LNHDA, CDR2 SQIVND (reference sequence). Trimming took off 7 bases at V and 2 bases at J, with 13 bases between the two ends. The CDR3 loop reads CASNRGVNTDTQYF. The CDR3 DNA reads as TGTGCCAGTAATCGAGGGGTAAACACAGATACGCAGTATTTT.

This chain uses TRBV29-1 with TRBJ2-2; D may be TRBD2 (6 bases). Trimming removed 2 bases at V and 7 bases at J, with 14 bases between. The CDR3 is made up of 14 amino acids. Germline V gene lookup returns CDR1 SQVTM and CDR2 ANQGSEA. The CDR3 reads CSVEFGRTGGELFF. CDR3 coding DNA: TGCAGCGTTGAATTCGGGAGAACGGGCGGGGAGCTGTTTTTT.

The chain joins TRBV21-1 to TRBJ1-1. TRBV21-1 is labeled a pseudogene. This CDR3 comprises 17 residues. CDR3 sequence: CASSAKYSGMMNTEAFF. The DNA for the CDR3 is TGTGCCAGCAGCGCGAAATACAGTGGGATGATGAACACTGAAGCTTTCTTT.

CDR3 nucleotide sequence: TGTGCCAGTAGTAACACGGGACAGGTATACAATGAGCAGTTCTTC. Its protein is CASSNTGQVYNEQFF. The J gene is TRBJ2-1, the V gene TRBV19, with 8 positions matching TRBD1. V dropped 4 bases and J dropped 4; count of bases not matched to a gene: 6. The CDR3 loop spans 15 amino acids. The germline gives CDR1 LNHDA, CDR2 SQIVND (reference sequence).

The rearrangement links TRBV7-9 to TRBJ2-7, with D perhaps TRBD2 (6 bases). Germline V CDR1 and CDR2: SEHNR, FQNEAQ (reference sequence). The V and J ends lost 4 bases and 2 bases respectively, with 12 bases between them. This CDR3 is built from 14 residues. CDR3 residues: CASSSWGGTYEQYF. The DNA of the CDR3 is TGTGCCAGCAGCTCATGGGGCGGGACCTACGAGCAGTACTTC.

This clone was seen only a few times. This chain links TRBV5-6 with TRBJ1-2; no clear D. V lost 1 base and J lost 8, with 9 bases in between. Germline CDR1 and CDR2: SGHDT and YYEEEE. The CDR3 runs to 12 residues. The CDR3 loop is CASSLKVLGYTF. The CDR3 coding sequence is TGTGCCAGCAGCTTGAAGGTCCTGGGCTACACCTTC.

This clone has only a few counts. This rearrangement joins TRBV2 to TRBJ2-3; TRBD1 or TRBD2 may be the D gene (6 bases each). The CDR3 consists of 14 residues. V shed 6 bases and J shed 6 bases, with 16 bases lying between them. CDR1 SNHLY and CDR2 FYNNEI come from the germline V gene. Here the CDR3 DNA reads TGTGCCAGCAGGAAAACGGAAGGGGGGGATACGCAGTATTTT. As protein: CASRKTEGGDTQYF.

The chain links TRBV5-1 to TRBJ1-2; TRBD1 matches at 7 bases. Per germline, CDR1 SGHRS and CDR2 YFSETQ. The CDR3 has 15 amino acids. Trimming took 5 bases from V and 4 from J; bases not matched to a gene: 11. This CDR3 reads CASRFEPGQSYGYTF. The CDR3, as DNA: TGCGCCAGCAGGTTTGAGCCGGGACAGAGCTATGGCTACACCTTC.

This sequence joins TRBV15 and TRBJ2-1, with a weak D call TRBD2 (5 bases). This CDR3 has 16 residues. CDR1 is LNHNV, CDR2 YYDKDF, per germline (reference sequence). V gave up 0 bases and J gave up 9 bases, with 18 bases separating them. The CDR3 protein is CATSRDPTVVAGEQFF. As DNA, the CDR3 is TGTGCCACCAGCAGAGATCCCACCGTTGTGGCGGGTGAGCAGTTCTTC.

The sample holds a few counts of this clone. J is TRBJ2-7 and V is TRBV4-1, with D possibly TRBD2 on 6 matching bases. The germline V gene encodes CDR1 MGHRA and CDR2 YSYEKL. The CDR3 has 15 amino acids. V was shortened by 0 bases and J by 1 base, with 10 bases between the two germline ends. CDR3 sequence: CASSQDLAGSYEQYF. The CDR3 DNA sequence: TGCGCCAGCAGCCAAGATCTGGCGGGGTCCTACGAGCAGTACTTC.

This clone was recorded a few times. The rearrangement links TRBV14 to TRBJ2-3; D not resolved. Looked up from germline, CDR1 is SGHDN and CDR2 is FVKESK. Trimming shortened V by 1 base and J by 4 bases, and 12 bases separated the two germline ends. The CDR3 totals 15 residues. For the CDR3, the DNA is TGTGCCAGCAGCCAAGTGGGCCTTCCCCCAGATACGCAGTATTTT. It yields the protein CASSQVGLPPDTQYF.

The chain couples TRBV5-1 to TRBJ2-1, with 10 bases aligning to TRBD2. The J segment lost 4 bases and the V segment lost 4 bases, leaving 14 bases of the junction unmatched. Germline V CDR1 and CDR2: SGHRS, YFSETQ. The CDR3 has 18 residues. The CDR3 here is CASSPSPRTSGYYNEQFF. CDR3 bases: TGCGCCAGCAGCCCCTCCCCTCGGACTAGCGGTTATTACAATGAGCAGTTCTTC.

A few counts support this clone. The chain couples TRBV15 to TRBJ2-7; D remains unclear. V was cut by 1 base and J by 0 bases, with 1 base left in between. CDR1 is LNHNV and CDR2 is YYDKDF in the germline V gene (reference sequence). This CDR3 is built from 12 residues. The CDR3 sequence: CATSRASYEQYF. For the CDR3, the DNA is TGTGCCACCAGCAGAGCCTCCTACGAGCAGTACTTC.

This chain connects TRBV6-1 to TRBJ2-1; tentative D call: TRBD2 (6 bases). The V gene's germline CDR1 is MNHNS and CDR2 SASEGT. Trimming took off 6 bases at V and 8 bases at J, with 14 bases between the two ends. This CDR3 is 13 amino acids long. In DNA form, the CDR3 reads TGTGCCAGCAGCCCGGGAGAGATCTATGAGCAGTTCTTC. This translates into CASSPGEIYEQFF.

This rearrangement joins TRBV7-2 to TRBJ2-7; D remains unclear. CDR3 length: 12 amino acids. The V gene lost 6 bases and the J gene lost 0 bases, with 6 bases spanning the gap. Germline values: CDR1 SGHTA, CDR2 FQGNSA. This CDR3 is CASSLHSYEQYF. CDR3 DNA sequence: TGTGCCAGCAGTTTGCACTCCTACGAGCAGTACTTC.

This chain links TRBV28 with TRBJ2-7; TRBD1 agrees at 8 bases. The CDR3 contains 15 residues. The V gene end was trimmed by 4 bases and the J gene end by 2 bases; junction bases not matched to a gene: 7. CDR1 is MDHEN and CDR2 is SYDVKM in the germline V gene. CDR3 sequence reads: CASSSRDRPTYEQYF. CDR3 nucleotides: TGTGCCAGCAGTTCCCGGGACAGGCCTACCTACGAGCAGTACTTC.

V and J are TRBV7-9 and TRBJ2-5, with D possibly TRBD2 on 5 matching bases. Germline assignment: CDR1 SEHNR and CDR2 FQNEAQ (reference sequence). V was shortened by 1 base and J by 6 bases, with 12 bases between the two germline ends. This CDR3 region has 14 residues. The CDR3 protein is CASSLGPSLKTQYF. In DNA form, the CDR3 reads TGTGCCAGCAGCTTAGGTCCTAGCCTGAAGACCCAGTACTTC.

This clone was seen only a few times. This chain uses TRBV11-3 with TRBJ2-3; D is unresolved. Germline CDR1 and CDR2: SGHNT and YENEEA. Trimming took 4 bases from V and 5 from J, leaving 10 bases between them. The CDR3 sequence is 13 residues long. The CDR3 bases are TGTGCCAGCAGCTGGGAAAGGGAAGATACGCAGTATTTT. This codes for CASSWEREDTQYF.

This clone has just a few counts. The V and J genes are TRBV5-6 and TRBJ2-7; D remains unclear. The CDR3 extends over 15 amino acids. The V and J ends lost 8 bases and 0 bases respectively, with 18 bases between them. Germline CDR1 SGHDT, CDR2 YYEEEE. CDR3 residues: CASAALDTFSYEQYF. CDR3 sequence (DNA): TGTGCCAGTGCCGCGCTCGACACTTTCTCCTACGAGCAGTACTTC.

The chain has TRBV7-8 and TRBJ2-2, with 11 bases fitting TRBD2. Germline V gene lookup returns CDR1 SGHVS and CDR2 FQNEAQ. V gave up 3 bases and J gave up 2 bases; unmatched junction bases: 2. This CDR3 region has 16 residues. The CDR3 DNA sequence: TGTGCCAGCAGCTTCCTAGCGGGGGGAAACACCGGGGAGCTGTTTTTT. It is translated as CASSFLAGGNTGELFF.

The chain combines TRBV5-4 with TRBJ2-1, with 7 bases lining up with TRBD2. Germline V gene lookup returns CDR1 SGHNT and CDR2 YYREEE (reference sequence). The CDR3 has 15 residues. Trimming removed 4 bases from V and 10 bases from J; junction bases left unmatched: 14. The CDR3 protein is CASSTTGLGDYEQFF. The CDR3 nucleotides are TGTGCCAGCAGCACTACTGGACTAGGCGATTACGAGCAGTTCTTC.

The V call is TRBV6-5, the J call TRBJ2-3, with TRBD1 identical over 7 bases. The CDR3 extends over 13 amino acids. J was trimmed by 3 bases and V by 5 bases; bases with no gene match: 2. The germline CDR1 and CDR2 sequences are MNHEY and SVGAGI. CDR3 DNA: TGTGCCAGCAGTAGACAGGGTACAGATACGCAGTATTTT. Translated, it gives CASSRQGTDTQYF.

A few counts support this clone. The chain recombines TRBV19 with TRBJ2-5; 8 positions agree with TRBD2. Germline assignment: CDR1 LNHDA and CDR2 SQIVND (reference sequence). The CDR3 consists of 12 residues. After removal of 5 bases from V and 4 bases from J, the junction contained 0 bases not matched to a gene. The CDR3 coding sequence is TGTGCCAGTAGTCTAGCGGGAGAGACCCAGTACTTC. It translates to CASSLAGETQYF.

This sequence joins TRBV10-3 and TRBJ1-6, with TRBD1 matching 7 bases. The germline V gene has CDR1 ENHRY and CDR2 SYGVKD. CDR3 length: 14 residues. V shed 2 bases, J shed 7 bases, and the junction held 2 bases outside the gene matches. The CDR3 DNA follows: TGTGCCATCAGTGAGGGGACAGACAATTCACCCCTCCACTTT. Translating it yields CAISEGTDNSPLHF.

Concerning this clone: Other DNA sequences in this specimen translate into the identical CDR3. This chain uses TRBV5-1 with TRBJ2-3, with D perhaps matching TRBD2 (6 bases). Per the germline V gene, CDR1 is SGHRS and CDR2 is YFSETQ. The CDR3 has 15 residues. The V gene lost 0 bases and the J gene lost 0 bases, with 8 bases spanning the gap. DNA of the CDR3: TGCGCCAGCAGCTTGGCTGCGGGGAGCACAGATACGCAGTATTTT. This sequence encodes CASSLAAGSTDTQYF.

This clone was seen a few times. The chain has TRBV28 and TRBJ2-5, with a possible D match to TRBD2 (7 bases). This CDR3 region has 16 residues. Trimming removed 8 bases at V and 7 bases at J, with 26 bases between. From germline, CDR1 is MDHEN and CDR2 SYDVKM. The CDR3 region is CASDKRRGGLQRTQYF. As DNA, the CDR3 is TGTGCCAGCGACAAACGGAGGGGGGGTTTACAAAGGACCCAGTACTTC.

This clone was recorded a few times. At the DNA level, this CDR3 is encoded by other sequences in the same sample as well. The chain recombines TRBV5-1 with TRBJ2-5; D unclear. The CDR3 is 14 residues long. The V gene's germline CDR1 is SGHRS and CDR2 YFSETQ. Trimming took 1 base from V and 3 from J, leaving 10 bases between them. In nucleotides, the CDR3 is TGCGCCAGCAGCTTGTCCGCGAGCGAAGAGACCCAGTACTTC. Protein: CASSLSASEETQYF.

In its sample, this clone was seen a few times. The V call is TRBV12-5, the J call TRBJ2-1, with no clear D. The germline V and J ends were trimmed by 5 bases and 9 bases, with 11 bases remaining between them. Germline V CDR1 and CDR2: LGHNT, FRNRAP. The CDR3 runs 12 residues. CDR3 in DNA: TGTGCTAGTGGTCGCCAGGTGGGTGAGCAGTTCTTC. Protein product: CASGRQVGEQFF.

This chain uses TRBV5-1 with TRBJ2-7; TRBD1 aligns across 9 bases. V was pared by 4 bases and J by 8 bases, with 16 bases of the junction left unmatched. Per germline, CDR1 SGHRS and CDR2 YFSETQ. CDR3 length: 16 residues. The CDR3 nucleotides read TGCGCCAGCAGCCAGGACGGGACAGGGACCTTCTTGAAGCAGTACTTC. Amino acid sequence: CASSQDGTGTFLKQYF.

This clone turned up a few times. The rearrangement links TRBV27 to TRBJ2-1; D possibly corresponds to TRBD1 (5 bases). Per germline, CDR1 MNHEY and CDR2 SMNVEV (reference sequence). The CDR3 contains 12 residues. Trimming took 4 bases from V and 8 from J, leaving 9 bases between them. CDR3 sequence reads: CASSSQGYEQFF. DNA for the CDR3: TGTGCCAGCAGTTCCCAGGGTTATGAGCAGTTCTTC.